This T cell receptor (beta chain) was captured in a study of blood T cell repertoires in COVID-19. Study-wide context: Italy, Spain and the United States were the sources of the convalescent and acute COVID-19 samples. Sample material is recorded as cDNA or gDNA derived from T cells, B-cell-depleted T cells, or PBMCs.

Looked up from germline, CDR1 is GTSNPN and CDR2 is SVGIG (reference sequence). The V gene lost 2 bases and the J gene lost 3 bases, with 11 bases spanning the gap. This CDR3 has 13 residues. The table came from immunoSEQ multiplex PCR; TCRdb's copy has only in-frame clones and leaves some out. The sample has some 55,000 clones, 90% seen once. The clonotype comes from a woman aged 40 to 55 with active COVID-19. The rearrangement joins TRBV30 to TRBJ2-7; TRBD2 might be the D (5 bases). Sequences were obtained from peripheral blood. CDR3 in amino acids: CAWSNGILYEQYF. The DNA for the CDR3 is TGTGCCTGGAGTAACGGGATCCTCTACGAGCAGTACTTC. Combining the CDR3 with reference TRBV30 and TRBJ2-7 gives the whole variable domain SQTIHQWPATLVQPVGSPLSLECTVEGTSNPNLYWYRQAAGRGLQLLFYSVGIGQISSEVPQNLSASRPQDRQFILSSKKLLLSDSGFYLCAWSNGILYEQYFGPGTRLTVT.